A single sample gave rise to the 6 T cell receptor beta chains below, sequenced in a study of blood T cell repertoires in COVID-19. Data came from immunoSEQ multiplex PCR; TCRdb stores just in-frame clones and leaves some out. The repertoire holds approximately 70,000 clones, over 70% seen once, with around a sixth in the top ten. The specimen sequenced was peripheral blood. These receptors were obtained from a man between 65 and 85 years old who had recovered from COVID-19.

The CDR3 reads CASSHDRQLNTEAFF. The DNA of the CDR3 is TGTGCCAGCAGCCACGACAGGCAATTGAACACTGAAGCTTTCTTT. V and J are TRBV3-1 (or the pseudogene TRBV3-2) and TRBJ1-1, with D perhaps TRBD1 (6 bases). Germline CDR1 is LGHDT and CDR2 is YNNKEL (reference sequence). Trimming removed 3 bases at V and 0 bases at J, with 11 bases between. The CDR3 runs 15 residues.

The V call is TRBV6-1, the J call TRBJ2-5; D may be TRBD2 (6 bases). This CDR3 region has 17 residues. Germline V gene sequence: CDR1 MNHNS, CDR2 SASEGT. The V end was cut by 2 bases, the J end by 5 bases, with 21 bases between. This CDR3 reads CASSETQPSAFVETQYF. CDR3 bases: TGTGCCAGCAGTGAAACTCAGCCTAGCGCTTTTGTGGAGACCCAGTACTTC.

V gene TRBV6-1 combines with J gene TRBJ2-3; D is unclear. The CDR3 sequence is 15 residues long. Per germline, CDR1 MNHNS and CDR2 SASEGT. V dropped 2 bases and J dropped 4 bases, with 13 bases sitting between them. CDR3 amino acids: CASSEPRFVADTQYF. The CDR3 DNA follows: TGTGCCAGCAGTGAACCTAGGTTTGTGGCAGATACGCAGTATTTT.

Comments on this clone: The limits of the CDR3 on the DNA are not certain, so only TCRdb's listed CDR3 is given. CDR3 in amino acids: CASSFGEGDRVAFF. This chain links TRBV7-9 with TRBJ1-1. The V gene's germline CDR1 is SEHNR and CDR2 FQNEAQ (reference sequence). The CDR3 numbers 14 amino acids, ends counted.

The rearrangement joins TRBV25-1 to TRBJ2-7; D may be TRBD1 (5 bases). The CDR3 has 15 residues. CDR1 and CDR2 (germline): MGHDK, SYGVNS. Trimming took off 1 base at V and 3 bases at J, with 13 bases between the two ends. The CDR3 DNA sequence: TGTGCCAGCAGTGAATCCCGAAGGGGATTCTACGAGCAGTACTTC. It translates to CASSESRRGFYEQYF.

The chain employs TRBV6-2 or TRBV6-3 and TRBJ2-5, with D possibly matching TRBD2 (5 bases). Germline V gene lookup returns CDR1 MNHEY and CDR2 SVGEGT. This CDR3 has 15 residues. V was shortened by 0 bases and J by 5 bases, with 13 bases between the two germline ends. CDR3 sequence: CASSYSGPSRETQYF. In nucleotides, the CDR3 is TGTGCCAGCAGTTACTCGGGTCCTAGCAGGGAGACCCAGTACTTC.